These 17 T cell receptor beta chains came from one sample sequenced in a study of shared clonotypes between healthy human individuals. Produced via immunoSEQ multiplex PCR; TCRdb's table is partial and in-frame only. Counted here are 2 million to 2.5 million clones, approximately 95% occurring once; the ten biggest clones make up about 0.41%. The sequenced sample consisted of naive CD4+ T cells from PBMCs. Subset defined: CD45RA+ positively selected. These receptors all stem from a man between 18 and 35 years old in good health. Some clones in this sample may be carry-over from other donors' samples.

To note about this clone: Different DNA sequences within this sample yield the same CDR3. This chain links TRBV7-2 with TRBJ1-1, with D unresolved. This CDR3 is built from 13 residues. With 3 bases removed from V and 0 bases from J, the gap between germline ends came to 5 bases. Germline V lookup: CDR1 SGHTA, CDR2 FQGNSA. Here the CDR3 reads CASSLRLNTEAFF. In nucleotides, the CDR3 is TGTGCCAGCAGCTTGCGGTTGAACACTGAAGCTTTCTTT. Supplemented by reference TRBV7-2 and TRBJ1-1, the full variable domain reads GAGVSQSPSNKVTEKGKDVELRCDPISGHTALYWYRQSLGQGLEFLIYFQGNSAPDKSGLPSDRFSAERTGGSVSTLTIQRTQQEDSAVYLCASSLRLNTEAFFGQGTRLTVV.

With regard to this clone: This may stem from a read error, because a much larger clone lies one nucleotide away. The genes are TRBV2 and TRBJ2-1, with 10 bases lining up with TRBD1. The CDR3 extends over 15 amino acids. Germline CDR1 reads SNHLY; CDR2 reads FYNNEI. V lost 6 bases, J lost 2 bases, and 4 bases stayed unmatched. The chain's CDR3 is CASSAGTGAYNEQFF. CDR3 sequence (DNA): TGTGCCAGCAGCGCCGGGACAGGGGCCTACAATGAGCAGTTCTTC.

The chain couples TRBV7-2 to TRBJ1-1; no reliable D call. This CDR3 has 12 residues. CDR1 is SGHTA and CDR2 is FQGNSA in the germline V gene. Trimming stripped 5 bases from V and 4 bases from J, with 8 bases between. Written as DNA, the CDR3 is TGTGCCAGCAGCATCACAACCACTGAAGCTTTCTTT. Encoded protein: CASSITTTEAFF.

This clone appeared a single time. This chain links TRBV5-4 with TRBJ2-7; 7 bases are shared with TRBD1. Germline V gene data show CDR1 as SGHNT and CDR2 as YYREEE (reference sequence). The V and J ends lost 4 bases and 2 bases, in that order; junction bases with no gene match: 6. The CDR3 sequence is 14 residues long. DNA for the CDR3: TGTGCCAGCAGCGAAAGAGACAGGGCCTACGAGCAGTACTTC. Translation: CASSERDRAYEQYF.

Details on this clone: Other nucleotide sequences from this sample produce the same CDR3. The chain combines TRBV6-5 with TRBJ1-1; D is ambiguous. V was clipped by 2 bases and J by 1 base, with 5 bases between them. In germline, CDR1 is MNHEY, CDR2 SVGAGI. CDR3 length: 13 amino acids. For the CDR3, the DNA is TGTGCCAGCAGTTACACCCGGAACACTGAAGCTTTCTTT. Translation gives CASSYTRNTEAFF.

The chain employs TRBV25-1 and TRBJ2-4, with D possibly matching TRBD1 (6 bases). The CDR3 covers 17 residues. The V gene lost 2 bases and the J gene lost 1 base, with 15 bases spanning the gap. Germline V gene lookup returns CDR1 MGHDK and CDR2 SYGVNS. The CDR3 region has the DNA TGTGCCAGCAGTGAACGGTCAGGGGAAAGGGCCAAAAACATTCAGTACTTC. Protein: CASSERSGERAKNIQYF.

The V gene is TRBV28, the J gene TRBJ2-3, with 8 bases that match TRBD2. The ends lost 7 bases at V and 2 bases at J; junction bases unmatched: 8. CDR1 is MDHEN, CDR2 SYDVKM, per germline. The CDR3 has 15 amino acids. The CDR3 sequence is CASTRLARTTDTQYF. The CDR3 bases are TGTGCCAGCACCAGACTAGCGCGAACCACAGATACGCAGTATTTT.

V usage is TRBV5-1 and J usage is TRBJ2-3, with a tentative D call TRBD1 (6 bases). The CDR3 has 15 residues. Germline CDR1 SGHRS, CDR2 YFSETQ. V gave up 1 base and J gave up 4 bases, with 13 bases separating them. The CDR3 DNA sequence: TGCGCCAGCAGCTTGCTGACAGGTGGGTCAGATACGCAGTATTTT. It is translated as CASSLLTGGSDTQYF.

J is TRBJ2-1 and V is TRBV29-1; D not resolved. Trimming left V 5 bases short and J 0 bases short, with 14 bases between. This CDR3 is built from 15 residues. The germline V gene has CDR1 SQVTM and CDR2 ANQGSEA. Here the CDR3 reads CSVTPGTRSYNEQFF. CDR3 bases: TGCAGCGTTACCCCCGGCACCCGCTCCTACAATGAGCAGTTCTTC.

V usage is TRBV6-1 and J usage is TRBJ2-7; TRBD1 matches at 8 bases. CDR1 is MNHNS and CDR2 is SASEGT in the germline V gene. The ends lost 2 bases at V and 2 bases at J; junction bases unmatched: 8. The length of the CDR3 is 16 residues. The CDR3 protein is CASSELRDRTAYEQYF. The CDR3 DNA follows: TGTGCCAGCAGTGAATTAAGGGACAGGACCGCCTACGAGCAGTACTTC.

The J gene is TRBJ2-1, the V gene TRBV7-3; 11 bases align to TRBD2. Germline CDR1 and CDR2: SGHTA and FQGTGA. CDR3 size: 15 residues. Trimming took 5 bases from V and 5 from J; bases not matched to a gene: 5. The CDR3 protein is CASSTRLAGHNEQFF. In nucleotides, the CDR3 is TGTGCCAGCAGCACCCGACTAGCGGGGCACAATGAGCAGTTCTTC.

This rearrangement joins TRBV7-2 to TRBJ2-7; D might be TRBD1 (5 bases). V gave up 6 bases and J gave up 6 bases, with 21 bases separating them. CDR1 and CDR2 from the germline V gene are SGHTA and FQGNSA. The CDR3 loop spans 15 amino acids. CDR3 nucleotides: TGTGCCAGCAGTTCTGAAGGGGCAGGAATTTCCGAGCAGTACTTC. Encoded protein: CASSSEGAGISEQYF.

J is TRBJ1-4 and V is TRBV27; D gene ambiguous. This CDR3 has 14 residues. The germline V gene has CDR1 MNHEY and CDR2 SMNVEV (reference sequence). Between the trimmed V and J ends, which lost 3 bases and 0 bases, there was a span of 5 bases. CDR3 DNA sequence: TGTGCCAGCAGTTTTTCAGCAACTAATGAAAAACTGTTTTTT. It is translated as CASSFSATNEKLFF.

Only one count was recorded for this clone. V gene TRBV19 combines with J gene TRBJ1-4, with D perhaps matching TRBD1 (6 bases). Germline V lookup: CDR1 LNHDA, CDR2 SQIVND (reference sequence). The CDR3 covers 14 residues. Trimming shortened V by 8 bases and J by 3 bases, and 13 bases separated the two germline ends. The CDR3: CASRNRVANEKLFF. The CDR3 coding sequence is TGTGCCAGTCGCAACAGGGTAGCTAATGAAAAACTGTTTTTT.

The V and J genes are TRBV28 and TRBJ2-3; 10 nucleotides match TRBD2. The CDR3 runs to 14 residues. CDR1 MDHEN and CDR2 SYDVKM come from the germline V gene. Trimming cost V 5 bases and J 7 bases; bases outside gene matches: 6. CDR3 DNA: TGTGCCAGCAGTCCCGGGACTAGCGTGAATACGCAGTATTTT. It encodes CASSPGTSVNTQYF.

This clone was recorded once. The chain employs TRBV7-9 and TRBJ2-2; D possibly corresponds to TRBD1 (5 bases). The CDR3 extends over 13 amino acids. Trimming took off 7 bases at V and 1 base at J, with 7 bases between the two ends. Germline CDR1 and CDR2: SEHNR and FQNEAQ (reference sequence). In nucleotides, the CDR3 is TGTGCCAGCACCAGGGAGAACACCGGGGAGCTGTTTTTT. Protein: CASTRENTGELFF.

The chain carries TRBV28 and TRBJ1-4; 8 nucleotides align to TRBD1. Germline V lookup: CDR1 MDHEN, CDR2 SYDVKM. The trim removed 5 bases at V and 16 bases at J, leaving 12 bases unmatched. CDR3 length: 13 amino acids. The CDR3 DNA is TGTGCCAGCAGTCCCGGACAGGGTCGAAGTCCGTTTTTT. It codes for CASSPGQGRSPFF.